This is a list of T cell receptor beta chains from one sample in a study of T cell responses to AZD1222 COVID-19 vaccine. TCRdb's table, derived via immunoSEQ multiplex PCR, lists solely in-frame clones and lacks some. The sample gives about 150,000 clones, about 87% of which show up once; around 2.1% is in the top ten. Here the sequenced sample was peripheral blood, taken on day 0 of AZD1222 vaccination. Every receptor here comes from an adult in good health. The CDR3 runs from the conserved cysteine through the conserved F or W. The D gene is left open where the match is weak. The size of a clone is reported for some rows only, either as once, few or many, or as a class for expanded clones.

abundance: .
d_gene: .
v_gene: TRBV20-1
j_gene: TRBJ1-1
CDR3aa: CSARGDTEAFF
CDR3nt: TGCAGTGCTAGAGGGGACACTGAAGCTTTCTTT

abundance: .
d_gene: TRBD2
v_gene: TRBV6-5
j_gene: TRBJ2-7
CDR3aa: CASSSLAGAPEQYF
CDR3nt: TGTGCCAGCAGTTCACTAGCGGGAGCGCCCGAGCAGTACTTC

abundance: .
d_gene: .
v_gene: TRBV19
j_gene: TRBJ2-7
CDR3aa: CASSIMAGTYEQYF
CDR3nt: TGTGCCAGTAGTATTATGGCGGGGACCTACGAGCAGTACTTC

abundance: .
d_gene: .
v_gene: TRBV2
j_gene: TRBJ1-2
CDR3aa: CASRDLTVNYGYTF
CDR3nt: TGTGCCAGCAGGGACTTGACAGTTAACTATGGCTACACCTTC

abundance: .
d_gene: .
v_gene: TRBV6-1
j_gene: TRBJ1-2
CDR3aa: CASRNYSNYGYTF
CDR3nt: TGTGCCAGCAGGAATTATTCTAACTATGGCTACACCTTC

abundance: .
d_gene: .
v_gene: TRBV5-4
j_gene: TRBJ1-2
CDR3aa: CASSATVGYGYTF
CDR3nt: TGTGCCAGCAGCGCGACAGTGGGCTATGGCTACACCTTC

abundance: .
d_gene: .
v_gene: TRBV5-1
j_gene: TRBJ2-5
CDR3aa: CASSFASQETQYF
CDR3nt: TGCGCCAGCAGCTTCGCCAGCCAAGAGACCCAGTACTTC

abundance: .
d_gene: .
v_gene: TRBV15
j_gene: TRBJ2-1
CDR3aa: CATSRGGRNEQFF
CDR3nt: TGTGCCACCAGCAGGGGGGGGCGCAATGAGCAGTTCTTC

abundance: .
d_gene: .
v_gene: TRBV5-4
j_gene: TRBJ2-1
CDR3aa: CASKIADDSYNEQFF
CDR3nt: TGTGCCAGCAAAATAGCGGATGACTCCTACAATGAGCAGTTCTTC

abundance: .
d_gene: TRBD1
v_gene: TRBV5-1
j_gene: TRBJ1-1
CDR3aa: CASSSPGGYTEAFF
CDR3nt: TGCGCCAGCAGCTCCCCAGGGGGCTACACTGAAGCTTTCTTT

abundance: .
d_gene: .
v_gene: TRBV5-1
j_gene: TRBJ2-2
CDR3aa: CASSLLGGNTGELFF
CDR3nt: TGCGCCAGCAGCTTGCTAGGGGGTAACACCGGGGAGCTGTTTTTT

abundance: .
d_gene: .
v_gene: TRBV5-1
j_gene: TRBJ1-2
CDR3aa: CASSSTAGGYTF
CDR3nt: TGCGCCAGCAGCTCCACCGCGGGCGGCTACACCTTC

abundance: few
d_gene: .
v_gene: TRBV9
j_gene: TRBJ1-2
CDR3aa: CASSYQTGGYGYTF
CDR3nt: TGTGCCAGCAGCTACCAGACAGGAGGGTATGGCTACACCTTC

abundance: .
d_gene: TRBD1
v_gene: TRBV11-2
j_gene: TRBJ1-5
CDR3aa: CASSSNRGQPQHF
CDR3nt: TGTGCCAGCAGCTCTAACAGGGGTCAGCCCCAGCATTTT

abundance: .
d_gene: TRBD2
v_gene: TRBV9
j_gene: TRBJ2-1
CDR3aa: CASSEPGLARNEQFF
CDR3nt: TGTGCCAGCAGCGAGCCGGGACTAGCGCGGAATGAGCAGTTCTTC

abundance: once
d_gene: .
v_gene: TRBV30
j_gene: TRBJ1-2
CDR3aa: CAWNPHGGSHGYTF
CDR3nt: TGTGCCTGGAACCCCCACGGGGGCAGCCATGGCTACACCTTC

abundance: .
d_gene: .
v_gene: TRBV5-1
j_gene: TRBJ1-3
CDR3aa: CASSTGQLPSGNTIYF
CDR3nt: TGCGCCAGCAGCACCGGACAGTTACCCTCTGGAAACACCATATATTTT

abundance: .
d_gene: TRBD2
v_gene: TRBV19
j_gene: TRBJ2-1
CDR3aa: CASSAPGGYNEQFF
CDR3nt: TGTGCCAGTAGTGCGCCGGGAGGGTACAATGAGCAGTTCTTC

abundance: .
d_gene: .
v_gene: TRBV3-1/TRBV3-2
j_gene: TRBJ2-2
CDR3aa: CASSQGAGELFF
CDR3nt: TGTGCCAGCAGCCAGGGCGCCGGGGAGCTGTTTTTT

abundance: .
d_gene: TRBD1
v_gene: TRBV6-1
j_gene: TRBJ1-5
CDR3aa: CASSVRDRGPLRQPQHF
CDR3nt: TGTGCCAGCAGTGTCCGGGACAGGGGACCCTTGCGGCAGCCCCAGCATTTT

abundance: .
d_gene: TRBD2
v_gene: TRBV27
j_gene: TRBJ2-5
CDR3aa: CASSLGGEETQYF
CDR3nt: TGTGCCAGCAGTTTAGGGGGGGAAGAGACCCAGTACTTC

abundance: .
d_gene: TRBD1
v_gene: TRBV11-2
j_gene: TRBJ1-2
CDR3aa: CASSLDGTGYNYGYTF
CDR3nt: TGTGCCAGCAGCTTGGACGGGACAGGGTATAACTATGGCTACACCTTC

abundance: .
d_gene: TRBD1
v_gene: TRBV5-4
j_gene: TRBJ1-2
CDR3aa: CASRPGQGSYGYTF
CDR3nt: TGTGCCAGCAGACCGGGACAGGGAAGCTATGGCTACACCTTC

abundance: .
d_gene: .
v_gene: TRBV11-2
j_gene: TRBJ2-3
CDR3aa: CASSLIPGTDTQYF
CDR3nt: TGTGCCAGCAGCTTAATCCCAGGCACAGATACGCAGTATTTT

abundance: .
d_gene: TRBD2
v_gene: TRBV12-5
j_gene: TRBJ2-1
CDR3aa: CASGRLAGGGNEQFF
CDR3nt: TGTGCTAGTGGTAGACTAGCGGGAGGGGGCAATGAGCAGTTCTTC

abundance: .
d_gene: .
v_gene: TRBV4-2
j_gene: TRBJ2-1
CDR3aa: CASSQGPGTYNEQFF
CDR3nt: TGTGCCAGCAGCCAAGGGCCCGGAACCTACAATGAGCAGTTCTTC

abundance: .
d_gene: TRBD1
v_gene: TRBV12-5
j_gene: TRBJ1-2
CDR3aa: CASGLTGQGYGYTF
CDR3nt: TGTGCTAGTGGTTTGACCGGACAGGGCTATGGCTACACCTTC

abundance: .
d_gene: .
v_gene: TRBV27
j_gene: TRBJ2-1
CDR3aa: CARDRSSGGYNEQFF
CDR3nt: TGTGCCAGAGACAGGTCCAGCGGAGGGTACAATGAGCAGTTCTTC

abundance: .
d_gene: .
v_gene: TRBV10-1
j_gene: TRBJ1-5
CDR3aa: CASSEREPQHF
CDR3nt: TGCGCCAGCAGTGAACGAGAGCCCCAGCATTTT

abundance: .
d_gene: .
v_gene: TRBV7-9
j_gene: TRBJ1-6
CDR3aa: CASSQGSSYNSPLHF
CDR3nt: TGTGCCAGCAGCCAAGGAAGCTCCTATAATTCACCCCTCCACTTT

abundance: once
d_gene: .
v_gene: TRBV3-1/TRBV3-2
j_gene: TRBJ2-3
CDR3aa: CASSQVSGVRTDTQYF
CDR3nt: TGTGCCAGCAGCCAAGTCTCCGGGGTGCGTACAGATACGCAGTATTTT

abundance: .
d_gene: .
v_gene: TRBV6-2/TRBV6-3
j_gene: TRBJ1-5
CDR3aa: CASSYKGRGGQPQHF
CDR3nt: TGTGCCAGCAGTTATAAAGGGCGGGGGGGTCAGCCCCAGCATTTT

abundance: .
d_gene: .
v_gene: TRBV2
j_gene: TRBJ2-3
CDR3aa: CATSVTDTQYF
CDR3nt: TGTGCGACCAGTGTAACAGATACGCAGTATTTT

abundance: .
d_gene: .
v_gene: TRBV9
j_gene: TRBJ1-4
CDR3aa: CASSVGSGTTNEKLFF
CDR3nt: TGTGCCAGCAGCGTAGGTTCGGGAACAACTAATGAAAAACTGTTTTTT

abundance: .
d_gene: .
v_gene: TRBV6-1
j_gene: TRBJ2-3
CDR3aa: CASSEGPDTQYF
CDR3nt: TGTGCCAGCAGTGAAGGACCAGATACGCAGTATTTT

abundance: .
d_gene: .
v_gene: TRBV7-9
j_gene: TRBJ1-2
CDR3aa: CASTLGRGDYGYTF
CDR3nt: TGTGCCAGCACCTTGGGGAGGGGTGACTATGGCTACACCTTC

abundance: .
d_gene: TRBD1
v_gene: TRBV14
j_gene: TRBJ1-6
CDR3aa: CASSQEGGQGYSPLHF
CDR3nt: TGTGCCAGCAGCCAAGAAGGAGGACAGGGTTATTCACCCCTCCACTTT

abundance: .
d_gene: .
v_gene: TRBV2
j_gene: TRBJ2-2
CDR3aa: CASETDSAGAGELFF
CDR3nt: TGTGCCAGTGAGACCGACAGTGCCGGGGCCGGGGAGCTGTTTTTT

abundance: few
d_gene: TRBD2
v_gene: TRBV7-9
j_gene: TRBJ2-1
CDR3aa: CASSRSGRLVYNEQFF
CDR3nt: TGTGCCAGCAGCCGTAGCGGGAGGTTAGTCTACAATGAGCAGTTCTTC

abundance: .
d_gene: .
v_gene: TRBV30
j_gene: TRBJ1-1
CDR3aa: CAWSGGGWTEAFF
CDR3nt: TGTGCCTGGAGCGGGGGTGGATGGACTGAAGCTTTCTTT

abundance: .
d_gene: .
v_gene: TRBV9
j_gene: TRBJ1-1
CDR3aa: CASSVAMEGEAFF
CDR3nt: TGTGCCAGCAGCGTAGCTATGGAGGGGGAAGCTTTCTTT

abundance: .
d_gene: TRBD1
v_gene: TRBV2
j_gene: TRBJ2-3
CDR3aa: CASSRDRRTDTQYF
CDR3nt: TGTGCCAGCAGCCGGGACAGGAGAACAGATACGCAGTATTTT

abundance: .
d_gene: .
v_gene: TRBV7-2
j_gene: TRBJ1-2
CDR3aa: CASSLFAINYGYTF
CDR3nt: TGTGCCAGCAGCCTTTTCGCAATTAACTATGGCTACACCTTC

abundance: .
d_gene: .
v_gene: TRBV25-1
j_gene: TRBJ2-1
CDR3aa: CASSEYTANEQFF
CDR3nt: TGTGCCAGCAGTGAATATACAGCAAATGAGCAGTTCTTC

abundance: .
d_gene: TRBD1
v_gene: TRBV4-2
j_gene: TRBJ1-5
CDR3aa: CASSQEGGQQGASQPQHF
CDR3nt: TGTGCCAGCAGCCAAGAAGGTGGGCAACAGGGGGCGAGTCAGCCCCAGCATTTT

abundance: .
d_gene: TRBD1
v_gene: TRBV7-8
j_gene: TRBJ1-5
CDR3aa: CASSSATRFRDRENQPQHF
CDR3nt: TGTGCCAGCAGCTCCGCTACGAGATTCCGGGACAGGGAAAATCAGCCCCAGCATTTT

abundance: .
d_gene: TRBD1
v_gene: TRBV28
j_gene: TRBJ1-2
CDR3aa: CASSRRDRGSGYTF
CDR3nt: TGTGCCAGCAGCCGCCGGGACAGGGGAAGTGGCTACACCTTC

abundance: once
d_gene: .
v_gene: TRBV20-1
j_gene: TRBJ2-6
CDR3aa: CSAIEGATGANVLTF
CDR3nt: TGCAGTGCTATTGAAGGGGCAACTGGGGCCAACGTCCTGACTTTC